The text below deals with one T cell receptor (beta chain). Assay: immunoSEQ multiplex PCR; the TCRdb copy retains only in-frame clones and omits some. The table includes roughly 260,000 clones, 91% detected once. These data are taken from a study of blood T cell repertoires in COVID-19. CDR3 length equals 12 residues. Trimming left V 4 bases short and J 12 bases short, with 16 bases between. The germline CDR1 and CDR2 sequences are SGHKS and YYEKEE (reference sequence). The TCR comes from a human donor in a cohort exposed to, infected with or recovered from COVID-19 (not recorded which). The donor label of this sample is uncertain. The sequenced sample consisted of PBMCs or T cells enriched from blood (not recorded which). The chain couples TRBV5-5 to TRBJ1-2; perhaps TRBD1 as D (6 bases). The CDR3, as DNA: TGTGCCAGCAGCCTGGGGGCGCAGACAGACACCTTC. This sequence encodes CASSLGAQTDTF.